The 21 T cell receptor beta chains reported below all come from one sample, sequenced in a study of blood T cell repertoires in COVID-19. Assay: immunoSEQ multiplex PCR; the TCRdb copy retains only in-frame clones and omits some. This sample has approximately 360,000 clones; 70% to 90% occur once, and the top ten carry more than 1.5%. The specimen sequenced was PBMCs or T cells enriched from blood (not recorded which). The receptors come from a man aged 35 to 55 in a cohort exposed to, infected with or recovered from COVID-19 (not recorded which).

The chain is built from TRBV5-4 and TRBJ2-1; D is unclear. V was trimmed by 0 bases and J by 2 bases, leaving 9 bases between them. The length of the CDR3 is 15 residues. Germline V gene sequence: CDR1 SGHNT, CDR2 YYREEE (reference sequence). The CDR3 DNA reads as TGTGCCAGCAGCTTGGACTATTTTGCCTACAATGAGCAGTTCTTC. Its translation: CASSLDYFAYNEQFF.

J is TRBJ2-7 and V is TRBV14; TRBD2 matches 9 bases. The germline V gene encodes CDR1 SGHDN and CDR2 FVKESK. This CDR3 has 15 residues. With V trimmed by 3 bases and J by 2 bases, 5 bases remained unmatched. Here the CDR3 DNA reads TGTGCCAGCAGCCACGGACTAGCGCGAACCTACGAGCAGTACTTC. Translation gives CASSHGLARTYEQYF. Drawing the rest from reference TRBV14 and TRBJ2-7, the complete variable domain is EAGVTQFPSHSVIEKGQTVTLRCDPISGHDNLYWYRRVMGKEIKFLLHFVKESKQDESGMPNNRFLAERTGGTYSTLKVQPAELEDSGVYFCASSHGLARTYEQYFGPGTRLTVT.

The chain couples TRBV5-1 to TRBJ2-5; weak D call: TRBD1 (5 bases). Trimming removed 4 bases from V and 4 bases from J, with 11 bases in between. The CDR3 runs 13 residues. The germline gives CDR1 SGHRS, CDR2 YFSETQ. The CDR3 DNA reads as TGCGCCAGCAGCATGGGAAGGGGAGAGACCCAGTACTTC. Its translation: CASSMGRGETQYF.

The chain couples TRBV5-1 to TRBJ1-2; TRBD1 is a possible D gene (5 bases). V was shortened by 0 bases and J by 5 bases, with 11 bases between the two germline ends. The CDR3 is made up of 14 amino acids. CDR1 and CDR2 (germline): SGHRS, YFSETQ. CDR3 in amino acids: CASSLEGREYGYTF. The CDR3 coding sequence is TGCGCCAGCAGCTTGGAGGGACGGGAGTATGGCTACACCTTC.

This chain joins TRBV6-1 and TRBJ2-7; 8 nucleotides line up with TRBD1. Germline CDR1 reads MNHNS; CDR2 reads SASEGT. V shed 0 bases and J 2 bases; nucleotides not matched to a gene: 3. The CDR3 is made up of 15 amino acids. CDR3 region: CASSEAQGAAYEQYF. The CDR3 nucleotides read TGTGCCAGCAGTGAAGCGCAGGGGGCCGCCTACGAGCAGTACTTC.

The genes are TRBV19 and TRBJ2-3; D is ambiguous. There are 17 residues in the CDR3. Looked up from germline, CDR1 is LNHDA and CDR2 is SQIVND (reference sequence). The V gene lost 4 bases and the J gene lost 3 bases, with 20 bases spanning the gap. The CDR3 DNA reads as TGTGCCAGTAGTAGCCCTTTCGGTTCCGCAATAACAGATACGCAGTATTTT. Its protein product is CASSSPFGSAITDTQYF.

This clone was detected a few times. This chain joins TRBV28 and TRBJ2-5; weak D call: TRBD2 (5 bases). From germline, CDR1 is MDHEN and CDR2 SYDVKM. V lost 2 bases to trimming and J lost 1 base, with 11 bases between them. The CDR3 has 15 residues. CDR3 sequence (DNA): TGTGCCAGCAGTTTAAGCGGCTACCTCCAAGAGACCCAGTACTTC. Translated: CASSLSGYLQETQYF. Full variable domain (remainder filled in from reference TRBV28 and TRBJ2-5): DVKVTQSSRYLVKRTGEKVFLECVQDMDHENMFWYRQDPGLGLRLIYFSYDVKMKEKGDIPEGYSVSREKKERFSLILESASTNQTSMYLCASSLSGYLQETQYFGPGTRLLVL.

The V gene is TRBV7-2, the J gene TRBJ2-7; D gene ambiguous. The V end was cut by 5 bases, the J end by 3 bases, with 8 bases between. This CDR3 has 12 amino acids. Germline assignment: CDR1 SGHTA and CDR2 FQGNSA. The CDR3 spells CASSQKIYEQYF. In nucleotides, the CDR3 is TGTGCCAGCAGCCAAAAAATCTACGAGCAGTACTTC.

V gene TRBV5-6 combines with J gene TRBJ1-3, with a weak D call TRBD1 (5 bases). The germline V gene has CDR1 SGHDT and CDR2 YYEEEE. V gave up 4 bases and J gave up 1 base, with 18 bases separating them. This CDR3 is 17 amino acids long. CDR3: CASSRIRDSKSGNTIYF. CDR3 bases: TGTGCCAGCAGCAGGATCAGGGACTCTAAGTCTGGAAACACCATATATTTT.

V gene TRBV19 combines with J gene TRBJ1-2, with D perhaps TRBD1 (6 bases). The CDR3 is 16 amino acids. The ends were cut back, 10 bases at V and 0 bases at J, with 21 bases in the middle. The germline V gene has CDR1 LNHDA and CDR2 SQIVND (reference sequence). The CDR3 is CATSMGGASPNYGYTF. CDR3 coding DNA: TGTGCCACCTCAATGGGGGGGGCGTCTCCTAACTATGGCTACACCTTC.

The chain carries TRBV19 and TRBJ1-5; unclear D gene. The CDR3 length is 15 residues. The V end lost 5 bases, the J end lost 5 bases, and 16 bases lay between the germline ends. Germline lookup yields CDR1 LNHDA and CDR2 SQIVND (reference sequence). The CDR3 region has the DNA TGTGCCAGTAGTTCGGGGAGGGCGGGCGATCAGCCCCAGCATTTT. Translating gives CASSSGRAGDQPQHF.

This clone was recorded only once. The V and J genes are TRBV24-1 and TRBJ1-5; 10 bases agree with TRBD1. This CDR3 spans 13 amino acids. J lost 6 bases, V lost 10 bases, and 5 bases had no gene match. Per the germline V gene, CDR1 is KGHDR and CDR2 is SFDVKD. The CDR3 coding sequence is TGTGCCACGGGGACAGGGGTTGGTCAGCCCCAGCATTTT. As protein: CATGTGVGQPQHF.

The chain couples TRBV3-1 (or the pseudogene TRBV3-2) to TRBJ2-1; 8 bases line up with TRBD1. Trimming cost V 4 bases and J 3 bases; bases outside gene matches: 8. This CDR3 region has 16 residues. Looked up from germline, CDR1 is LGHDT and CDR2 is YNNKEL (reference sequence). The CDR3, as DNA: TGTGCCAGCAGCCTCGACAGGGGAGGAGACTACAATGAGCAGTTCTTC. Translated: CASSLDRGGDYNEQFF.

Here the CDR3 reads CASSLVGTLAKNIQYF. The CDR3 DNA follows: TGTGCCAGCAGCTTAGTGGGGACTCTAGCCAAAAACATTCAGTACTTC. This chain joins TRBV7-2 and TRBJ2-4, with D perhaps matching TRBD2 (6 bases). The CDR3 is 16 amino acids. V was trimmed by 1 base and J by 0 bases, leaving 10 bases between them. CDR1 is SGHTA, CDR2 FQGNSA, per germline.

The chain recombines TRBV6-5 with TRBJ2-2; 8 positions match TRBD1. Germline lookup yields CDR1 MNHEY and CDR2 SVGAGI. The CDR3 has 16 amino acids. The junction had 5 bases not matched to a gene; V was cut back by 0 bases and J by 5 bases. The DNA of the CDR3 is TGTGCCAGCAGTTACTCCAGGGGGCCGCGGACCGGGGAGCTGTTTTTT. Amino acids: CASSYSRGPRTGELFF.

The chain employs TRBV20-1 and TRBJ2-2; D perhaps matches TRBD1 (5 bases). CDR1 is DFQATT and CDR2 is SNEGSKA in the germline V gene (reference sequence). Trimming took off 3 bases at V and 5 bases at J, with 7 bases between the two ends. The CDR3 length is 12 residues. CDR3 amino acids: CSASWTTGELFF. In DNA, the CDR3 is TGCAGTGCTAGTTGGACAACCGGGGAGCTGTTTTTT.

The chain recombines TRBV19 with TRBJ2-1; 7 nucleotides align to TRBD1. From germline, CDR1 is LNHDA and CDR2 SQIVND (reference sequence). The CDR3 is 14 amino acids. V lost 7 bases and J lost 8; bases outside the gene matches: 11. The CDR3 region is CASTQRQGSYEQFF. The CDR3 DNA sequence: TGTGCCAGTACCCAAAGACAGGGTAGTTATGAGCAGTTCTTC.

This chain connects TRBV5-8 to TRBJ1-1; D is undetermined. Trimming stripped 4 bases from V and 0 bases from J, with 10 bases between. This CDR3 region has 14 residues. Looked up from germline, CDR1 is SGHTS and CDR2 is YDEGEE. CDR3 sequence reads: CASSVWAVNTEAFF. Written as DNA, the CDR3 is TGTGCCAGCAGCGTGTGGGCCGTGAACACTGAAGCTTTCTTT.

This clone was observed a few times. V is TRBV29-1 and J is TRBJ1-2, with TRBD1 matching 10 bases. The germline CDR1 and CDR2 sequences are SQVTM and ANQGSEA. This CDR3 is built from 13 residues. V gave up 5 bases and J gave up 6 bases; unmatched junction bases: 6. The CDR3 DNA sequence: TGCAGCGTTCGACCCGGGACAGGGGATGGCTACACCTTC. This gives the protein CSVRPGTGDGYTF.

The genes are TRBV19 and TRBJ1-1, with D possibly being TRBD1 (6 bases). The CDR3 has 15 residues. Germline values: CDR1 LNHDA, CDR2 SQIVND (reference sequence). The V end was cut by 7 bases, the J end by 1 base, with 16 bases between. CDR3 nucleotide sequence: TGTGCCAGTATCCGTCCGGGACACCAGAACACTGAAGCTTTCTTT. Protein sequence: CASIRPGHQNTEAFF.

The V and J genes are TRBV6-4 and TRBJ1-1, with TRBD1 matching over 7 bases. The J segment lost 0 bases and the V segment lost 5 bases, leaving 3 bases of the junction unmatched. Looked up from germline, CDR1 is MRHNA and CDR2 is SNTAGT. The CDR3 loop spans 14 amino acids. CDR3 loop: CASSRDRLNTEAFF. The CDR3 DNA reads TGTGCCAGCAGTCGGGACAGATTGAACACTGAAGCTTTCTTT.